The 8 T cell receptor beta chains listed next were all sequenced from one sample in a study of technical replicates of blood from several donors. Some clones are missing from TCRdb's copy, which holds only in-frame ones; the method was immunoSEQ multiplex PCR. This table holds tens of thousands of clones, about 95% found once. The sample taken for sequencing was PBMCs. The receptors were sampled from a human donor in good health. Some clones in this sample may be carry-over from other donors' samples.

The genes are TRBV11-2 and TRBJ2-2; 9 positions match TRBD1. The CDR3 runs to 15 residues. From germline, CDR1 is SGHAT and CDR2 FQNNGV. Trimming cost V 5 bases and J 7 bases; bases outside gene matches: 8. In DNA form, the CDR3 reads TGTGCCAGCAGCGCCGCGGGACAGGGTGACGGGGAGCTGTTTTTT. This sequence encodes CASSAAGQGDGELFF.

The rearrangement joins TRBV30 to TRBJ2-3; TRBD2 agrees at 9 bases. Germline CDR1 reads GTSNPN; CDR2 reads SVGIG (reference sequence). CDR3 length: 14 amino acids. V was pared by 2 bases and J by 4 bases, with 4 bases of the junction left unmatched. DNA of the CDR3: TGTGCCTGGAGTAGCGGGAGGTGGTCAGATACGCAGTATTTT. It specifies CAWSSGRWSDTQYF.

The CDR3 DNA sequence: TGTGCCAGCAGTTTGCCAGGGACAGATACGCAGTATTTT. Translating gives CASSLPGTDTQYF. V is TRBV6-6 and J is TRBJ2-3; a possible D gene is TRBD1 (5 bases). The CDR3 has 13 amino acids. V lost 4 bases and J lost 3, with 8 bases in between. CDR1 is MNHNY, CDR2 SVGAGI, per germline (reference sequence).

The chain recombines TRBV7-9 with TRBJ2-7; tentative D call: TRBD2 (7 bases). Germline V gene lookup returns CDR1 SEHNR and CDR2 FQNEAQ (reference sequence). The ends were cut back, 5 bases at V and 2 bases at J, with 13 bases in the middle. This CDR3 spans 14 amino acids. The CDR3 here is CASSPAGGPYEQYF. The CDR3 region has the DNA TGTGCCAGCAGCCCCGCCGGGGGGCCCTACGAGCAGTACTTC. Variable domain in full (rest from reference TRBV7-9 and TRBJ2-7): DTGVSQNPRHKITKRGQNVTFRCDPISEHNRLYWYRQTLGQGPEFLTYFQNEAQLEKSRLLSDRFSAERPKGSFSTLEIQRTEQGDSAMYLCASSPAGGPYEQYFGPGTRLTVT.

This clone has only a few counts. CDR3 protein: CASSQVLGEVDYGYTF. The CDR3 bases are TGTGCCAGCAGCCAAGTATTGGGGGAGGTGGACTATGGCTACACCTTC. The rearrangement uses TRBV4-2 and TRBJ1-2; a possible D gene is TRBD1 (5 bases). The CDR3 contains 16 residues. Germline CDR1 and CDR2: LGHNA and YNFKEQ. V lost 1 base and J 3 bases, leaving 15 bases between the germline ends.

The J gene is TRBJ1-2, the V gene TRBV11-2; D is unresolved. The length of the CDR3 is 14 residues. Trimming shortened V by 1 base and J by 4 bases, and 10 bases separated the two germline ends. Per the germline V gene, CDR1 is SGHAT and CDR2 is FQNNGV. The CDR3 nucleotides read TGTGCCAGCAGCTTAGTCTCAGGCAGCTATGGCTACACCTTC. This gives the protein CASSLVSGSYGYTF.

The V gene is TRBV7-9, the J gene TRBJ1-2; D not resolved. V was clipped by 5 bases and J by 4 bases, with 8 bases between them. CDR1 SEHNR and CDR2 FQNEAQ come from the germline V gene (reference sequence). The CDR3 loop spans 12 amino acids. CDR3 sequence (DNA): TGTGCCAGCAGCGACGGGATCTATGGCTACACCTTC. The encoded protein is CASSDGIYGYTF.

The chain uses TRBV5-1 and TRBJ2-1, with D possibly TRBD2 on 5 matching bases. The CDR3 covers 15 residues. The germline gives CDR1 SGHRS, CDR2 YFSETQ. With 0 bases removed from V and 4 bases from J, the gap between germline ends came to 11 bases. CDR3 DNA: TGCGCCAGCAGCTTGGACGGACTTATGTACAATGAGCAGTTCTTC. Protein product: CASSLDGLMYNEQFF. The full variable domain, with the rest looked up from reference TRBV5-1 and TRBJ2-1, is KAGVTQTPRYLIKTRGQQVTLSCSPISGHRSVSWYQQTPGQGLQFLFEYFSETQRNKGNFPGRFSGRQFSNSRSEMNVSTLELGDSALYLCASSLDGLMYNEQFFGPGTRLTVL.